This T cell receptor beta chain emerged from a study of spatial heterogeneity in lung cancer. General study results and limits: Counts of expanded intratumoral alpha and beta TCRs tracked tumor mutation counts.

Time point described: sample taken at primary tumor resection. Sequencing of whole RNA from tumor, nontumor lung or frozen PBMC involved no sorting. This clonotype was recorded at least ten times. Antigen unknown. The library protocol tagged each TCR cDNA with a unique molecular identifier. A single record per CDR3 protein comes from TCRdb applying MiXCR to the 5' RACE reads. The sample records 13,000 or so distinct CDR3 sequences, approximately 3% being singletons. This sample comprised lung tumor tissue, obtained at surgery. The sequence came from a male donor with early-stage non-small cell lung cancer.

The DNA for the CDR3 is TGTGCCAGCAGTTTCCCCCAGAGTCAAGAGACCCAGTACTTC. This codes for CASSFPQSQETQYF. This rearrangement joins TRBV28 to TRBJ2-5; no definite D call. Trimming left V 3 bases short and J 2 bases short, with 10 bases between. Per germline, CDR1 MDHEN and CDR2 SYDVKM. This CDR3 spans 14 amino acids.